The T cell receptor beta chain described here comes from a study of blood T cell repertoires in COVID-19. Study context: T cells, B-cell-depleted T cells, or PBMCs supplied cDNA or gDNA.

This clone has just one count. The ends were cut back, 5 bases at V and 1 base at J, with 14 bases in the middle. CDR1 is MNHEY, CDR2 SMNVEV, per germline (reference sequence). The CDR3 has 15 amino acids. As handled by the study authors: Estimated nucleated cell counts came from reference gene primer amplification. Method: immunoSEQ multiplex PCR; TCRdb's copy keeps in-frame clones and lacks some. Clone size and the V and J calls come from that table; the DNA yielded D and trimming. The repertoire holds about 50,000 clones, with approximately 86% as singletons. The chain uses TRBV27 and TRBJ1-1; no reliable D call. This receptor was taken from a man in his fifties or sixties with active or convalescent COVID-19. The material sequenced was peripheral blood. The CDR3 loop reads CASSPHGAQNTEAFF. The CDR3 coding sequence is TGTGCCAGCAGTCCCCACGGAGCACAGAACACTGAAGCTTTCTTT.